One T cell receptor beta chain is described in this entry. An end of the junction does not agree with germline; a read error may underlie this. This specimen comes from a study of blood T cells in healthy people across ages. Sample-barcoded 5' priming and a J-beta primer mix drove a second PCR of 7 to 11 cycles. From the 5' RACE reads, TCRdb called clonotypes with MiXCR, one entry per CDR3 protein. The sample records 1.5 million to 2 million distinct CDR3 sequences, approximately 39% being singletons. The CDR3 runs to 13 residues. Germline lookup yields CDR1 SGHTA and CDR2 FQGNSA. The sample taken for sequencing was blood. The TCR comes from a human donor in good health. V and J are TRBV7-2 and TRBJ1-2; D is possibly TRBD1 (6 bases). The CDR3 DNA is TGTGCCAGCAGCTTGAGAGGGGGAGATGGTTACACCTTC. Encoded protein: CASSLRGGDGYTF.